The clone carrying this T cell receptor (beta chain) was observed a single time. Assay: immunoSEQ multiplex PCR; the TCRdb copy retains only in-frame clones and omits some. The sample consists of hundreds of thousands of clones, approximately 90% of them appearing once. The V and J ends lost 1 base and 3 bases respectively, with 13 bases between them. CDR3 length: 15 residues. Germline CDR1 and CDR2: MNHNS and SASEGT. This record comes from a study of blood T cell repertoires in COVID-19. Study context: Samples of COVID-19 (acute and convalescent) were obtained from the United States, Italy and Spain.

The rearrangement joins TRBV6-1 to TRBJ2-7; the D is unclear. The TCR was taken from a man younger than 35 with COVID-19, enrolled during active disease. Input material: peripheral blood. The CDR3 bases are TGTGCCAGCAGTGAAGACGGCGGCGGTAACTACGAGCAGTACTTC. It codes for CASSEDGGGNYEQYF.